The 26 T cell receptor beta chains reported below all come from one sample, sequenced in a study of blood T cell repertoires in COVID-19. Libraries were prepared by immunoSEQ multiplex PCR; TCRdb keeps only in-frame clonotypes and omits some of them. The sample records roughly 30,000 clones, roughly 86% being singletons. Sequenced sample: peripheral blood. The receptors originated from a man aged 60-69 years with COVID-19, enrolled during active disease.

This sequence joins TRBV4-2 and TRBJ2-1; D unresolved. The V end was cut by 1 base, the J end by 7 bases, with 8 bases between. There are 13 residues in the CDR3. Germline V lookup: CDR1 LGHNA, CDR2 YNFKEQ. The CDR3 is CASSQGGSNEQFF. DNA for the CDR3: TGTGCCAGCAGCCAAGGTGGCTCTAATGAGCAGTTCTTC.

The V gene is TRBV7-3, the J gene TRBJ2-1; TRBD1 might be the D (5 bases). The ends were cut back, 6 bases at V and 4 bases at J, with 13 bases in the middle. Germline V gene lookup returns CDR1 SGHTA and CDR2 FQGTGA. The CDR3 extends over 14 amino acids. The CDR3 protein is CASSLLGAYNEQFF. The CDR3 DNA reads TGTGCCAGCAGTTTGTTAGGGGCATACAATGAGCAGTTCTTC.

The chain joins TRBV1 to TRBJ2-5; the DNA was not compared with TRBD2, the D call given in the table. TRBV1 is classified as a pseudogene. The CDR3 is made up of 14 amino acids. The CDR3 reads CTSSQVPRRETQYF. The CDR3, as DNA: TGCACCAGCAGCCAAGTCCCCCGCCGGGAGACCCAGTACTTC.

The genes are TRBV19 and TRBJ2-3, with D tentatively TRBD2 (5 bases). Trimming took 6 bases from V and 0 from J, leaving 13 bases between them. This CDR3 is 15 amino acids long. The germline CDR1 and CDR2 sequences are LNHDA and SQIVND (reference sequence). The CDR3 DNA reads as TGTGCCAGTAGCCCAAAGGGAGATAGCACAGATACGCAGTATTTT. Translated, it gives CASSPKGDSTDTQYF.

This sequence joins TRBV30 and TRBJ2-7; 8 positions agree with TRBD1. CDR1 and CDR2 from the germline V gene are GTSNPN and SVGIG (reference sequence). V was clipped by 2 bases and J by 3 bases; unmatched bases: 3. There are 13 residues in the CDR3. CDR3 nucleotide sequence: TGTGCCTGGAGTACCGGACAGGGCTACGAGCAGTACTTC. Protein sequence: CAWSTGQGYEQYF.

The genes are TRBV19 and TRBJ2-3; 8 positions agree with TRBD2. The CDR3 runs 14 residues. Per the germline V gene, CDR1 is LNHDA and CDR2 is SQIVND (reference sequence). V shed 5 bases and J 0 bases; nucleotides not matched to a gene: 1. As DNA, the CDR3 is TGTGCCAGTAGTTGGACTAGCAGCACAGATACGCAGTATTTT. Its protein product is CASSWTSSTDTQYF.

J is TRBJ2-4 and V is TRBV30; D is perhaps TRBD1 (6 bases). CDR3 length: 17 amino acids. The ends were cut back, 3 bases at V and 3 bases at J, with 21 bases in the middle. Germline V gene lookup returns CDR1 GTSNPN and CDR2 SVGIG (reference sequence). The CDR3 DNA reads TGTGCCTGGAGACCTACAGGATCCCCCAGGGGCAAAAACATTCAGTACTTC. Translation: CAWRPTGSPRGKNIQYF.

The rearrangement uses TRBV5-4 and TRBJ2-1; 11 bases are a match to TRBD2. Germline CDR1 and CDR2: SGHNT and YYREEE (reference sequence). Losses at the gene ends were 3 bases for V and 4 bases for J; bases not matched to a gene: 3. This CDR3 spans 15 amino acids. The CDR3 DNA is TGTGCCAGCAGCTCCGGGACTAGCGGATACAATGAGCAGTTCTTC. Protein: CASSSGTSGYNEQFF.

This clone was detected only once. V and J are TRBV5-1 and TRBJ2-1, with 8 nucleotides matching TRBD1. The CDR3 totals 14 residues. Germline CDR1 SGHRS, CDR2 YFSETQ. V dropped 7 bases and J dropped 7; count of bases not matched to a gene: 10. The CDR3 is CASQGQVVGNEQFF. The CDR3 coding sequence is TGCGCCAGCCAGGGACAGGTGGTCGGAAATGAGCAGTTCTTC.

The chain recombines TRBV3-1 (or the pseudogene TRBV3-2) with TRBJ2-5, with TRBD2 as a possible D gene (5 bases). This CDR3 region has 14 residues. V was shortened by 4 bases and J by 2 bases, with 11 bases between the two germline ends. Germline CDR1 is LGHDT and CDR2 is YNNKEL (reference sequence). The CDR3 DNA follows: TGTGCCAGCAGCCTTACAGCGGAACAAGAGACCCAGTACTTC. Amino acids: CASSLTAEQETQYF.

The J gene is TRBJ2-1, the V gene TRBV5-1; D may be TRBD2 (6 bases). CDR1 and CDR2 from the germline V gene are SGHRS and YFSETQ. Between the trimmed V and J ends, which lost 4 bases and 4 bases, there was a span of 12 bases. The CDR3 is 14 amino acids. DNA of the CDR3: TGCGCCAGCAGCCTCGGGGCGGGATACAATGAGCAGTTCTTC. It codes for CASSLGAGYNEQFF.

This clone was observed once. This chain uses TRBV5-1 with TRBJ2-3; 14 bases map to TRBD2. J was trimmed by 2 bases and V by 2 bases; bases with no gene match: 10. This CDR3 region has 19 residues. Germline CDR1 and CDR2: SGHRS and YFSETQ. In DNA, the CDR3 is TGCGCCAGCAGCTTCCGTGGACTAGCGGGAGGTCTAAACACAGATACGCAGTATTTT. Protein product: CASSFRGLAGGLNTDTQYF.

This chain connects TRBV9 to TRBJ1-1, with D maybe TRBD1 (5 bases). The CDR3 spans 14 residues. Germline V lookup: CDR1 SGDLS, CDR2 YYNGEE. V gave up 3 bases and J gave up 0 bases, with 9 bases separating them. The CDR3 DNA follows: TGTGCCAGCAGCGGGGCAGGGATGAACACTGAAGCTTTCTTT. Translation gives CASSGAGMNTEAFF. Full variable domain (outside the CDR3, taken from reference TRBV9 and TRBJ1-1): DSGVTQTPKHLITATGQRVTLRCSPRSGDLSVYWYQQSLDQGLQFLIQYYNGEERAKGNILERFSAQQFPDLHSELNLSSLELGDSALYFCASSGAGMNTEAFFGQGTRLTVV.

This chain links TRBV27 with TRBJ2-3; TRBD1 agrees at 7 bases. The CDR3 contains 15 residues. Germline loops: CDR1 MNHEY, CDR2 SMNVEV (reference sequence). J lost 3 bases, V lost 5 bases, and 8 bases had no gene match. CDR3 protein: CASSPRTGPTDTQYF. DNA of the CDR3: TGTGCCAGCAGTCCGCGGACAGGTCCGACAGATACGCAGTATTTT.

This clone has only a few counts. The J gene is TRBJ1-2, the V gene TRBV5-1, with TRBD1 as a possible D gene (6 bases). V gave up 4 bases and J gave up 8 bases, with 15 bases separating them. Germline CDR1 is SGHRS and CDR2 is YFSETQ. This CDR3 has 13 residues. CDR3 coding DNA: TGCGCCAGCAGCCGGGACACCCAGGGCGGCTACACCTTC. It translates to CASSRDTQGGYTF.

V gene TRBV18 combines with J gene TRBJ2-7; D remains ambiguous. The CDR3 runs to 13 residues. V lost 3 bases to trimming and J lost 7 bases, with 13 bases between them. Germline V gene sequence: CDR1 KGHSH, CDR2 LQKENI. The CDR3: CASSPVRGREQYF. The CDR3 nucleotides are TGTGCCAGCTCACCTGTCCGAGGTCGGGAGCAGTACTTC.

The rearrangement uses TRBV27 and TRBJ1-2; D may be TRBD1 (5 bases). The CDR3 has 13 amino acids. Germline V lookup: CDR1 MNHEY, CDR2 SMNVEV (reference sequence). V was clipped by 8 bases and J by 7 bases, with 17 bases between them. The CDR3, as DNA: TGTGCCAGCGGGGGGTTTGGCTTGCGTGGCTACACCTTC. Amino acids: CASGGFGLRGYTF.

This chain joins TRBV6-4 and TRBJ2-7; 7 bases map to TRBD2. Trimming removed 11 bases from V and 2 bases from J; junction bases left unmatched: 6. The germline CDR1 and CDR2 sequences are MRHNA and SNTAGT. The CDR3 extends over 12 amino acids. The CDR3 sequence is CARGGGPYEQYF. The CDR3 DNA sequence: TGTGCCCGCGGGGGAGGCCCCTACGAGCAGTACTTC.

This clone was recorded a few times. The chain has TRBV4-1 and TRBJ2-7; D might be TRBD2 (5 bases). The V end lost 2 bases, the J end lost 4 bases, and 18 bases lay between the germline ends. CDR1 is MGHRA and CDR2 is YSYEKL in the germline V gene. This CDR3 contains 16 residues. Here the CDR3 reads CASSQSPHGNFYEQYF. In DNA, the CDR3 is TGCGCCAGCAGCCAATCCCCCCACGGGAACTTTTACGAGCAGTACTTC.

The chain is built from TRBV4-3 and TRBJ1-6; the match to TRBD1 covers 8 bases. The CDR3 spans 16 residues. Germline lookup yields CDR1 LGHNA and CDR2 YSLEER. V trimming: 0 bases; J trimming: 7 bases; junction bases outside the gene matches: 5. CDR3 sequence reads: CASSQDIDRGNSPLHF. The CDR3 DNA is TGCGCCAGCAGCCAAGATATTGACAGGGGAAATTCACCCCTCCACTTT.

The V gene is TRBV11-1, the J gene TRBJ2-7, with 10 bases that match TRBD1. Germline-derived CDR1 and CDR2 are SGHAT and FQDESV (reference sequence). The CDR3 has 15 residues. J gave up 6 bases and V 1 base, and 6 bases lay outside the gene matches. CDR3: CASSLEVTGGAEQYF. In DNA, the CDR3 is TGTGCCAGCAGCTTAGAAGTGACAGGGGGCGCCGAGCAGTACTTC.

This clone was recorded once. The chain has TRBV6-5 and TRBJ2-7; possible D gene TRBD2, 6 bases. The CDR3 extends over 15 amino acids. Germline CDR1 is MNHEY and CDR2 is SVGAGI. V was shortened by 4 bases and J by 12 bases, with 25 bases between the two germline ends. CDR3 in amino acids: CASSFQPGLGSLAYF. In DNA, the CDR3 is TGTGCCAGCAGTTTTCAGCCGGGACTCGGCTCTTTGGCGTACTTC.

The chain employs TRBV28 and TRBJ1-5; the match to TRBD1 covers 9 bases. Germline values: CDR1 MDHEN, CDR2 SYDVKM. Germline trimming cut 4 bases from V and 0 bases from J; bases unmatched to any gene: 13. The CDR3 contains 19 residues. The CDR3 DNA follows: TGTGCCAGCAGTTCCCCGGGACAGGGACGTTATTATAGCAATCAGCCCCAGCATTTT. Translating gives CASSSPGQGRYYSNQPQHF.

The rearrangement joins TRBV4-2 to TRBJ2-4; the match to TRBD2 covers 8 bases. J was trimmed by 1 base and V by 0 bases; bases with no gene match: 5. The germline gives CDR1 LGHNA, CDR2 YNFKEQ. The CDR3 extends over 17 amino acids. Here the CDR3 reads CASSQDGGDGAKNIQYF. Written as DNA, the CDR3 is TGTGCCAGCAGCCAAGACGGGGGGGACGGGGCCAAAAACATTCAGTACTTC.

V gene TRBV6-1 combines with J gene TRBJ1-1; D is possibly TRBD1 (6 bases). Trimming shortened V by 0 bases and J by 5 bases, and 19 bases separated the two germline ends. The CDR3 is 17 residues long. Germline V gives CDR1 MNHNS, CDR2 SASEGT. The CDR3 sequence is CASSEALFRGERTEAFF. For the CDR3, the DNA is TGTGCCAGCAGTGAAGCGCTTTTCAGGGGCGAAAGGACTGAAGCTTTCTTT.

V and J are TRBV11-3 and TRBJ2-1; tentative D call: TRBD2 (6 bases). The CDR3 spans 16 residues. Per germline, CDR1 SGHNT and CDR2 YENEEA. The V end was cut by 3 bases, the J end by 7 bases, with 19 bases between. The CDR3 DNA reads as TGTGCCAGCAGCTTGTCGTCGGGAGTAATCGCGAATGAGCAGTTCTTC. Protein sequence: CASSLSSGVIANEQFF.